This T cell receptor (beta chain) is drawn from a study of technical replicates of blood from a handful of donors. Germline V gene data show CDR1 as SGHRS and CDR2 as YFSETQ. The CDR3 has 15 amino acids. As concerns this clone: The junction and the germline gene differ at one end; a read error may be behind it.

TCRdb's table, derived via immunoSEQ multiplex PCR, lists solely in-frame clones and lacks some. The table lists more than 65,000 clones, roughly 89% of them singletons. This TCR derives from a human donor in good health. This chain connects TRBV5-1 to TRBJ2-7; TRBD2 matches at 14 bases. The sequencing sample was made of T cells isolated from PBMCs. The CDR3 DNA sequence: TGCGCCAGCACCCTACGACTAGCGGGAGGGCCACTGCGGAATTTC. It is translated as CASTLRLAGGPLRNF.